These T cell receptor beta chains were read from a single sample in a study of tumor-infiltrating lymphocytes in primary liver carcinoma. Each CDR3 protein is one row after TCRdb ran MiXCR on the multiplex PCR reads. There are roughly 100,000 distinct CDR3 sequences in the sample; around two thirds occur only once, and 9% to 10% lies in the top ten. Sequences were obtained from liver tumor tissue from sampling region 5. The receptor set was obtained from a woman aged 60-70 years with primary liver carcinoma and hepatitis B virus infection. The CDR3 runs from the conserved cysteine through the conserved F or W. Each record gives: D gene, J gene, clone size, V gene, CDR3 DNA, CDR3 protein. A D gene is named only where the DNA matches it firmly. Clone size, where shown, is once, few, many, or a class for clones that have expanded.

D gene: .; J gene: TRBJ2-1; clone size: .; V gene: TRBV11-3; CDR3 DNA: TGTGCCAGTAGCGCCGGTTCGGTGTCGGGGGAGCAGTTCTTC; CDR3 protein: CASSAGSVSGEQFF
D gene: .; J gene: TRBJ2-1; clone size: .; V gene: TRBV11-3; CDR3 DNA: TGTGCCAGCAGCTTAGGTCGGGGGGAGTGGGGTGTCGATGGACAGTTTTTC; CDR3 protein: CASSLGRGEWGVDGQFF
D gene: .; J gene: TRBJ2-1; clone size: .; V gene: TRBV11-2; CDR3 DNA: TGTGCCAGCAGCTTCACTCCACTGAGGAGCTCCTACAATGAGCGGTTCTTC; CDR3 protein: CASSFTPLRSSYNERFF
D gene: TRBD2; J gene: TRBJ2-3; clone size: medium-sized; V gene: TRBV29-1; CDR3 DNA: TGCAGCGTCGGTAGCGGGAGTTCGGTACGGACAGATACGCAGTATTTT; CDR3 protein: CSVGSGSSVRTDTQYF
D gene: .; J gene: TRBJ2-3; clone size: .; V gene: TRBV11-3; CDR3 DNA: TGTGCCCGCAGCTTCAGGACAGGCACAGATACGCAGTATTTT; CDR3 protein: CARSFRTGTDTQYF
D gene: TRBD1; J gene: TRBJ2-5; clone size: .; V gene: TRBV2; CDR3 DNA: TGTGCCAGCAAATCGGGACAGGGGGGGACCCAGTACTTC; CDR3 protein: CASKSGQGGTQYF
D gene: .; J gene: TRBJ2-1; clone size: .; V gene: TRBV10-3; CDR3 DNA: TGTGCCATGGGCGGTGAGCAGTTCTTC; CDR3 protein: CAMGGEQFF
D gene: .; J gene: TRBJ1-5; clone size: .; V gene: TRBV5-8; CDR3 DNA: TGTGCCAGCAGCTTGGAACAGGGAGCGGTGGGTCAGGCCCAGCATTTT; CDR3 protein: CASSLEQGAVGQAQHF
D gene: TRBD1; J gene: TRBJ1-5; clone size: many; V gene: TRBV10-3; CDR3 DNA: TGTGCCATCAGTGCCGGACAGGGCGGATCGAGCAATCAGCCCCAGCATTTT; CDR3 protein: CAISAGQGGSSNQPQHF
D gene: .; J gene: TRBJ2-1; clone size: .; V gene: TRBV4-2; CDR3 DNA: TGTGCCAGTAGCCAAGGGGCTAATCAGCAGCTCTTC; CDR3 protein: CASSQGANQQLF
D gene: TRBD2; J gene: TRBJ2-7; clone size: .; V gene: TRBV6-5; CDR3 DNA: TGTACCAGCAATGACCCGGGACTAGCGGGAGCTGGCGAGCAGTACTTC; CDR3 protein: CTSNDPGLAGAGEQYF
D gene: .; J gene: TRBJ2-4; clone size: .; V gene: TRBV5-6; CDR3 DNA: TGTGCCAGCAGCTTCGTACAGGGGGGGGAAAACATTCAGTACTTC; CDR3 protein: CASSFVQGGENIQYF
D gene: TRBD1; J gene: TRBJ2-3; clone size: .; V gene: TRBV7-9; CDR3 DNA: TGTACCAGCAGCTTACCCGGACAGGGGACAGACGATACGCAGTATTTT; CDR3 protein: CTSSLPGQGTDDTQYF
D gene: .; J gene: TRBJ2-2; clone size: .; V gene: TRBV11-2; CDR3 DNA: TGTGCCAGCAGCTTTGTTACGGCCAGCGCAACCGGGGAGCTGTTTTTT; CDR3 protein: CASSFVTASATGELFF
D gene: TRBD2; J gene: TRBJ2-1; clone size: few; V gene: TRBV28; CDR3 DNA: TGTGCCAGTAGTTTATCCCCGGGACTAGGAAGCTCCTACAATGAGCAGCTCTTC; CDR3 protein: CASSLSPGLGSSYNEQLF
D gene: .; J gene: TRBJ2-1; clone size: .; V gene: TRBV29-1; CDR3 DNA: TGCAGCGTGGAGGGGGGGACTAACGGATACAATGAGCAGTTCTTC; CDR3 protein: CSVEGGTNGYNEQFF
D gene: TRBD1; J gene: TRBJ1-2; clone size: medium-sized; V gene: TRBV11-2; CDR3 DNA: TGTGCCAGCAGCTTCACACAGGGGGGGGATGGCTACACCTTC; CDR3 protein: CASSFTQGGDGYTF
D gene: .; J gene: TRBJ1-2; clone size: few; V gene: TRBV20-1; CDR3 DNA: TGCAGTGGGAGCGCGGGCAAGGGCTATGGCTACACCTTC; CDR3 protein: CSGSAGKGYGYTF
D gene: .; J gene: TRBJ2-5; clone size: .; V gene: TRBV4-1; CDR3 DNA: TGCGCCAGCAGTTCCGGGGGAGGTTCCTCCCAAGAGACCAAGTACTTC; CDR3 protein: CASSSGGGSSQETKYF
D gene: .; J gene: TRBJ1-1; clone size: once; V gene: TRBV29-1; CDR3 DNA: TGCAGCGTTGAAGTTCATTTCCAGAAAGCTGAAGCTATCTTT; CDR3 protein: CSVEVHFQKAEAIF
D gene: TRBD1; J gene: TRBJ2-7; clone size: once; V gene: TRBV18; CDR3 DNA: TGTGCCAGCCCCCCCGGCAGGGGGCAATATGAGCAGTACTTC; CDR3 protein: CASPPGRGQYEQYF
D gene: .; J gene: TRBJ2-1; clone size: .; V gene: TRBV18; CDR3 DNA: TGTGCCAGCTCGCTAACCAGGGTAGATGAGCAGTTCTTC; CDR3 protein: CASSLTRVDEQFF
D gene: .; J gene: TRBJ2-3; clone size: many; V gene: TRBV10-3; CDR3 DNA: TGTGCCATCAGTGAGTCCCGCTTGCAAGCGGAACGAGATACGCAGTATTTT; CDR3 protein: CAISESRLQAERDTQYF
D gene: TRBD2; J gene: TRBJ2-1; clone size: .; V gene: TRBV11-2; CDR3 DNA: TGTGCCAGCAGCTCAGGGAGCGGGAGTGTGAGTGGGCAGTTCTTC; CDR3 protein: CASSSGSGSVSGQFF
D gene: TRBD1; J gene: TRBJ1-4; clone size: .; V gene: TRBV6-5; CDR3 DNA: TGTGCCACCAGTCACTCCGCGACAGGGAGGGTAAAACTGTTTTTT; CDR3 protein: CATSHSATGRVKLFF
D gene: .; J gene: TRBJ2-7; clone size: .; V gene: TRBV11-2; CDR3 DNA: TGTGGCAGCAGCTTAGCTAGTGGGAGCGAGCAGTACTTC; CDR3 protein: CGSSLASGSEQYF
D gene: .; J gene: TRBJ2-3; clone size: few; V gene: TRBV20-1; CDR3 DNA: TGCAGTGCTAGATTACTAGGTGGCCCCCAAGATACGCAGTATTTT; CDR3 protein: CSARLLGGPQDTQYF
D gene: .; J gene: TRBJ1-2; clone size: .; V gene: TRBV6-6; CDR3 DNA: TGTGCCACCAGCTATATGGGACATGGCTACACCTTC; CDR3 protein: CATSYMGHGYTF
D gene: TRBD2; J gene: TRBJ2-5; clone size: .; V gene: TRBV4-2; CDR3 DNA: TGTGCCAGCAGCCAAACCGGGACTAGGAATGTCCCGGAGACCTGGTACTTC; CDR3 protein: CASSQTGTRNVPETWYF
D gene: TRBD1; J gene: TRBJ2-7; clone size: many; V gene: TRBV5-4; CDR3 DNA: TGTGCCAGCAGCAGGACAGGGGGCGTTGACGAGCAGTACTTC; CDR3 protein: CASSRTGGVDEQYF
D gene: TRBD1; J gene: TRBJ1-4; clone size: .; V gene: TRBV11-2; CDR3 DNA: TGTGCCAGCAGCTGGGGGGACAGGGGGACGGAAAAACTGCTTTTT; CDR3 protein: CASSWGDRGTEKLLF
D gene: TRBD2; J gene: TRBJ2-3; clone size: many; V gene: TRBV6-6; CDR3 DNA: TGTGCCAGCAGCCGTCTAGCGGGAGAAACAGATACGCAGTATTTT; CDR3 protein: CASSRLAGETDTQYF
D gene: .; J gene: TRBJ1-5; clone size: few; V gene: TRBV7-2; CDR3 DNA: TGTGCCAGCAGCTTAGCGGGGCCCCTTAGCAATCAGCCCCAGCATTTT; CDR3 protein: CASSLAGPLSNQPQHF
D gene: .; J gene: TRBJ2-1; clone size: .; V gene: TRBV12-3/TRBV12-4; CDR3 DNA: TGTGCCATCAGCCACCTTGCCAATGAGCAGTTCTTC; CDR3 protein: CAISHLANEQFF
D gene: .; J gene: TRBJ2-2; clone size: .; V gene: TRBV12-3/TRBV12-4; CDR3 DNA: TGTGCCAGCAATTTAGATCAGGGGCAGAACACCGAGGAGCTGTTTTTT; CDR3 protein: CASNLDQGQNTEELFF
D gene: .; J gene: TRBJ2-1; clone size: .; V gene: TRBV11-1; CDR3 DNA: TGTGCCAGTAGCATTGATAGTCGGGTGGCGAATGAGAAGTTCTTC; CDR3 protein: CASSIDSRVANEKFF
D gene: TRBD1; J gene: TRBJ1-6; clone size: .; V gene: TRBV10-2; CDR3 DNA: TGCGCCAACAGATCTGGACAGGGTAATCCACCCCTCCACTTT; CDR3 protein: CANRSGQGNPPLHF
D gene: .; J gene: TRBJ2-7; clone size: .; V gene: TRBV6-2/TRBV6-3; CDR3 DNA: TGTGCCAGCAGCCCGGGACTCACTGCCTACGAGCGGTACTTC; CDR3 protein: CASSPGLTAYERYF
D gene: .; J gene: TRBJ1-2; clone size: .; V gene: TRBV11-2; CDR3 DNA: TGTGCCAACAGTTTAGACCTCGGGATAGGGAAAATCTATGGCTACACCTTC; CDR3 protein: CANSLDLGIGKIYGYTF
D gene: .; J gene: TRBJ2-3; clone size: many; V gene: TRBV12-3/TRBV12-4; CDR3 DNA: TGTGCCAGCAGTTTTGAATGGCTCAAAACAGATACGCAGTATTTT; CDR3 protein: CASSFEWLKTDTQYF
D gene: .; J gene: TRBJ2-1; clone size: .; V gene: TRBV11-2; CDR3 DNA: TGCGCCAGCAGCTTAAATAGCAGGAGGGTTGACAATGAACAGTTCTTC; CDR3 protein: CASSLNSRRVDNEQFF
D gene: .; J gene: TRBJ2-5; clone size: .; V gene: TRBV6-2/TRBV6-3; CDR3 DNA: TGTGCCAGCAGCCGTCGGGGAGTAAGAGAGACTCAGTACTTC; CDR3 protein: CASSRRGVRETQYF